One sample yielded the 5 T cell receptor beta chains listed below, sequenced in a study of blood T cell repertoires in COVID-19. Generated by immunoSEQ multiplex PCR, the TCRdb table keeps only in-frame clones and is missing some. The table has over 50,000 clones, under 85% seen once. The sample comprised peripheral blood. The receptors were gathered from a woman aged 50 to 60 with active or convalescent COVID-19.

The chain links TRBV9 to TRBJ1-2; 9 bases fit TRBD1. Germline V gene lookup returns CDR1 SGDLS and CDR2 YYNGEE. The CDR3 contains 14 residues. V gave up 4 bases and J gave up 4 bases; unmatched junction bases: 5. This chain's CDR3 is CASSPGQGLYGYTF. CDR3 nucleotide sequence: TGTGCCAGCAGCCCGGGACAGGGACTCTATGGCTACACCTTC. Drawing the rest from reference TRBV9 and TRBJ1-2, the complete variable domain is DSGVTQTPKHLITATGQRVTLRCSPRSGDLSVYWYQQSLDQGLQFLIQYYNGEERAKGNILERFSAQQFPDLHSELNLSSLELGDSALYFCASSPGQGLYGYTFGSGTRLTVV.

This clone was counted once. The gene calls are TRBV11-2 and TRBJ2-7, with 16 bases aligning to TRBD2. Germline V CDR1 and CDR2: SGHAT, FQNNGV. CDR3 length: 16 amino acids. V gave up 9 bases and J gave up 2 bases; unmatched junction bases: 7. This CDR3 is CASAGLAGGGAYEQYF. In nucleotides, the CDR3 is TGTGCCAGTGCGGGACTAGCGGGAGGGGGGGCCTACGAGCAGTACTTC.

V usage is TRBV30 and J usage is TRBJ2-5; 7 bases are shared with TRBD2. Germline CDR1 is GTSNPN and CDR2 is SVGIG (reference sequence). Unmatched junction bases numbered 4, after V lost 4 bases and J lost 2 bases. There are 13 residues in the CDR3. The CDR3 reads CAWTSGIQETQYF. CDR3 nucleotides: TGTGCCTGGACCAGCGGGATTCAAGAGACCCAGTACTTC. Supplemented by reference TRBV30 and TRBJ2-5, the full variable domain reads SQTIHQWPATLVQPVGSPLSLECTVEGTSNPNLYWYRQAAGRGLQLLFYSVGIGQISSEVPQNLSASRPQDRQFILSSKKLLLSDSGFYLCAWTSGIQETQYFGPGTRLLVL.

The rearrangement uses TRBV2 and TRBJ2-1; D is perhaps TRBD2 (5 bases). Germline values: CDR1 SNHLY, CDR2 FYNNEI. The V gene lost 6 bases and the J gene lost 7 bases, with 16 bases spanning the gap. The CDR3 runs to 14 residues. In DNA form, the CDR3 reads TGTGCCAGCAGCCCCGGGAAACGTATAAATGAGCAGTTCTTC. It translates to CASSPGKRINEQFF.

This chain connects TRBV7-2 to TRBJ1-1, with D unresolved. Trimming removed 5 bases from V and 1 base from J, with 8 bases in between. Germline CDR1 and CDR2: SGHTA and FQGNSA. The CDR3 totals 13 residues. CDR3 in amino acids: CASSSHRNTEAFF. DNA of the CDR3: TGTGCCAGCAGCAGTCACAGGAACACTGAAGCTTTCTTT. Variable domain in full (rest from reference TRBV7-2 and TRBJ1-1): GAGVSQSPSNKVTEKGKDVELRCDPISGHTALYWYRQSLGQGLEFLIYFQGNSAPDKSGLPSDRFSAERTGGSVSTLTIQRTQQEDSAVYLCASSSHRNTEAFFGQGTRLTVV.